What follows are 30 T cell receptor beta chains derived from one specimen sequenced in a study of CD8 T cells in ankylosing spondylitis. The study, taken as a whole, reports: Fewer than ten highly homologous variants made up a TCR beta motif, and this motif appeared characteristic of ankylosing spondylitis blood.

TCRdb analysed the 5' RACE reads with MiXCR anew, one entry per CDR3 protein. The profile shows 450,000 to 550,000 distinct CDR3 sequences, under 5.5% of them singletons. Their cognate antigens are unknown. The sample consisted of blood, either unsorted or a sorted T cell fraction (not recorded which). These TCRs come from a male donor with ankylosing spondylitis.

There are many counts of this clonotype. The chain is built from TRBV11-2 and TRBJ2-7; D gene uncertain. The V end lost 0 bases, the J end lost 12 bases, and 15 bases lay between the germline ends. The germline CDR1 and CDR2 sequences are SGHAT and FQNNGV. The CDR3 loop spans 13 amino acids. This chain's CDR3 is CASSLDLEGPMYF. CDR3 in DNA: TGTGCCAGCAGCTTAGATCTCGAAGGGCCTATGTACTTC.

The chain carries TRBV29-1 and TRBJ1-5; tentatively, D is TRBD1 (5 bases). Per the germline V gene, CDR1 is SQVTM and CDR2 is ANQGSEA. The CDR3 covers 13 residues. The ends were cut back, 6 bases at V and 1 base at J, with 10 bases in the middle. The CDR3 DNA follows: TGCAGCGTCCAGGGAAAGAGCAATCAGCCCCAGCATTTT. As protein: CSVQGKSNQPQHF.

The sample holds many counts of this clonotype. The gene calls are TRBV4-3 and TRBJ2-1; a possible D gene is TRBD1 (5 bases). The germline V and J ends were trimmed by 0 bases and 2 bases, with 14 bases remaining between them. The CDR3 has 17 residues. Germline V lookup: CDR1 LGHNA, CDR2 YSLEER. The CDR3, as DNA: TGCGCCAGCAGCCAAGATCTGGGGCAGATCCCCTACAATGAGCAGTTCTTC. Amino acids: CASSQDLGQIPYNEQFF.

This clonotype was picked up many times. The chain links TRBV28 to TRBJ1-2; D unresolved. Between the trimmed V and J ends, which lost 3 bases and 6 bases, there was a span of 14 bases. This CDR3 is built from 14 residues. The V gene's germline CDR1 is MDHEN and CDR2 SYDVKM. In DNA form, the CDR3 reads TGTGCCAGCAGTTTTCTTCAGGCGCCCCATGGCTACACCTTC. It yields the protein CASSFLQAPHGYTF.

Many counts were recorded for this clonotype. The chain joins TRBV20-1 to TRBJ1-6; no clear D gene. This CDR3 region has 15 residues. Trimming pared 0 bases from V and 4 bases from J, leaving 10 bases between. The germline V gene has CDR1 DFQATT and CDR2 SNEGSKA (reference sequence). The CDR3 DNA follows: TGCAGTGCTAGAGATCTAGCAGATTATAATTCACCCCTCCACTTT. Its translation: CSARDLADYNSPLHF.

This clonotype has ten or more counts. The chain carries TRBV29-1 and TRBJ1-2, with D unclear. The CDR3 extends over 12 amino acids. Per the germline V gene, CDR1 is SQVTM and CDR2 is ANQGSEA. V dropped 4 bases and J dropped 6 bases, with 12 bases sitting between them. This CDR3 is CSVVSGADGYTF. In nucleotides, the CDR3 is TGCAGCGTTGTTTCGGGTGCCGATGGCTACACCTTC.

This clonotype was picked up many times. Here the CDR3 reads CSARAYSYNEQFF. In DNA, the CDR3 is TGCAGTGCTAGAGCCTATTCCTACAATGAGCAGTTCTTC. This chain uses TRBV20-1 with TRBJ2-1; D not resolved. CDR1 is DFQATT and CDR2 is SNEGSKA in the germline V gene (reference sequence). The CDR3 sequence is 13 residues long. V was pared by 1 base and J by 1 base, with 5 bases between.

Ten or more counts support this clonotype. This chain joins TRBV29-1 and TRBJ2-3, with 13 bases fitting TRBD2. The V segment lost 6 bases and the J segment 4 bases; nucleotides outside the gene matches: 4. The CDR3 runs to 14 residues. The germline CDR1 and CDR2 sequences are SQVTM and ANQGSEA. CDR3 DNA: TGCAGCGTAGCGGGACTAGCGGGATCAGATACGCAGTATTTT. Amino acid sequence: CSVAGLAGSDTQYF.

The gene calls are TRBV12-5 and TRBJ2-3; perhaps D is TRBD1 or TRBD2 (6 bases each). This CDR3 region has 16 residues. Germline V gene sequence: CDR1 LGHNT, CDR2 FRNRAP. With 7 bases removed from V and 2 bases from J, the gap between germline ends came to 19 bases. The CDR3 here is CASARGLAANTDTQYF. The CDR3 nucleotides are TGTGCTAGTGCCCGGGGGCTAGCAGCCAACACAGATACGCAGTATTTT.

This clonotype was recorded at least ten times. The chain is built from TRBV5-4 and TRBJ2-7; unclear D gene. The CDR3 extends over 13 amino acids. V dropped 2 bases and J dropped 8 bases, with 14 bases sitting between them. Germline V CDR1 and CDR2: SGHNT, YYREEE (reference sequence). CDR3 DNA: TGTGCCAGCAGCTTAATCAGCTCTACGAAGCAGTACTTC. Translated: CASSLISSTKQYF. The variable domain in full, with the rest retrieved from reference TRBV5-4 and TRBJ2-7, is ETGVTQSPTHLIKTRGQQVTLRCSSQSGHNTVSWYQQALGQGPQFIFQYYREEENGRGNFPPRFSGLQFPNYSSELNVNALELDDSALYLCASSLISSTKQYFGPGTRLTVT.

This clonotype appeared many times. V gene TRBV20-1 combines with J gene TRBJ1-4; tentative D call: TRBD1 (5 bases). Germline V gene sequence: CDR1 DFQATT, CDR2 SNEGSKA (reference sequence). The ends were cut back, 6 bases at V and 6 bases at J, with 23 bases in the middle. The CDR3 contains 16 residues. The CDR3 loop is CSARASTGRGYEKLFF. The CDR3 region has the DNA TGCAGTGCACGGGCGAGTACTGGGCGGGGGTATGAAAAACTGTTTTTT.

This clonotype has a count of ten or more. This rearrangement joins TRBV4-2 to TRBJ2-5, with D possibly TRBD2 on 5 matching bases. The CDR3 totals 16 residues. V lost 0 bases, J lost 1 base, and 12 bases lay in between. The germline CDR1 and CDR2 sequences are LGHNA and YNFKEQ. The CDR3 here is CASSQDRGWVQETQYF. The DNA of the CDR3 is TGTGCCAGCAGCCAAGATCGGGGTTGGGTCCAAGAGACCCAGTACTTC.

This clonotype was recorded at least ten times. The CDR3: CASSNPGDTQYF. For the CDR3, the DNA is TGTGCCAGCAGTAACCCTGGTGATACGCAGTATTTT. The genes are TRBV7-2 and TRBJ2-3, with D unclear. The CDR3 runs 12 residues. Germline values: CDR1 SGHTA, CDR2 FQGNSA. The ends were cut back, 6 bases at V and 6 bases at J, with 10 bases in the middle.

This clonotype was recorded many times. The chain is built from TRBV28 and TRBJ2-7, with D tentatively TRBD1 (5 bases). Trimming shortened V by 6 bases and J by 10 bases, and 19 bases separated the two germline ends. The CDR3 loop spans 13 amino acids. Per germline, CDR1 MDHEN and CDR2 SYDVKM. CDR3 coding DNA: TGTGCCAGCAGGGGGCTGGCAGTTGGTCCCCAGTACTTC. It specifies CASRGLAVGPQYF.

The table lists this clonotype with many counts. The chain combines TRBV9 with TRBJ1-1; D is undetermined. The V and J ends lost 0 bases and 1 base respectively, with 7 bases between them. Germline CDR1 reads SGDLS; CDR2 reads YYNGEE. The CDR3 consists of 14 residues. This CDR3 is CASSVDTTNTEAFF. CDR3 bases: TGTGCCAGCAGCGTAGACACCACGAACACTGAAGCTTTCTTT.

This clonotype was observed at least ten times. The gene calls are TRBV10-3 and TRBJ1-1; no firm D call. V was cut by 7 bases and J by 1 base, with 10 bases left in between. Germline V gene data show CDR1 as ENHRY and CDR2 as SYGVKD. The CDR3 sequence is 13 residues long. For the CDR3, the DNA is TGTGCCATCAAAGAGAGAACGAACACTGAAGCTTTCTTT. This gives the protein CAIKERTNTEAFF.

This clonotype was observed a handful of times. The rearrangement joins TRBV6-5 to TRBJ2-2; 9 positions agree with TRBD1. CDR1 and CDR2 from the germline V gene are MNHEY and SVGAGI. CDR3 length: 14 residues. The V segment lost 10 bases and the J segment 7 bases; nucleotides outside the gene matches: 10. The CDR3 protein is CATGQGTTIGELFF. The DNA of the CDR3 is TGTGCCACCGGACAGGGGACGACGATCGGGGAGCTGTTTTTT.

In its sample, this clonotype was seen many times. The chain links TRBV12-3 or TRBV12-4 to TRBJ2-7, with D maybe TRBD2 (6 bases). Trimming took off 6 bases at V and 5 bases at J, with 11 bases between the two ends. The CDR3 is 12 residues long. The CDR3: CASSSTGDEQYF. The CDR3 nucleotides read TGTGCCAGCAGCTCCACGGGGGACGAGCAGTACTTC.

This clonotype was recorded many times. This chain connects TRBV5-1 to TRBJ1-3; D not certain. V lost 0 bases to trimming and J lost 0 bases, with 10 bases between them. The CDR3 sequence is 16 residues long. Germline CDR1 reads SGHRS; CDR2 reads YFSETQ. CDR3 bases: TGCGCCAGCAGCTTGGAAGCGTTGGTCTCTGGAAACACCATATATTTT. It is translated as CASSLEALVSGNTIYF.

This clonotype was counted at least ten times. The V gene is TRBV20-1, the J gene TRBJ1-5, with 7 bases fitting TRBD1. The CDR3 is made up of 14 amino acids. Looked up from germline, CDR1 is DFQATT and CDR2 is SNEGSKA (reference sequence). With 6 bases clipped from V and 1 base from J, the junction kept 6 bases outside the gene matches. DNA for the CDR3: TGCAGTGCCTCCGACAGGGCCAGCAATCAGCCCCAGCATTTT. Its translation is CSASDRASNQPQHF.

This clonotype was recorded many times. The chain links TRBV15 to TRBJ1-1; no reliable D call. Per germline, CDR1 LNHNV and CDR2 YYDKDF (reference sequence). Trimming removed 0 bases at V and 6 bases at J, with 26 bases between. The CDR3 length is 19 residues. CDR3 in amino acids: CATSRDLLNAISTGAEAFF. The CDR3 DNA is TGTGCCACCAGCAGAGATTTGTTAAATGCAATTTCTACTGGGGCTGAAGCTTTCTTT.

This clonotype was recorded many times. This chain links TRBV10-3 with TRBJ2-2; D ambiguous. The ends were cut back, 6 bases at V and 5 bases at J, with 10 bases in the middle. CDR1 is ENHRY, CDR2 SYGVKD, per germline. The CDR3 has 13 residues. CDR3 DNA sequence: TGTGCCATCAGCGGTCGGCCTACCGGGGAGCTGTTTTTT. Amino acid sequence: CAISGRPTGELFF.

This chain joins TRBV20-1 and TRBJ2-5; maybe TRBD1 (5 bases). Germline V lookup: CDR1 DFQATT, CDR2 SNEGSKA (reference sequence). V lost 3 bases to trimming and J lost 2 bases, with 13 bases between them. The CDR3 loop spans 14 amino acids. CDR3 loop: CSASVGWTQETQYF. The DNA for the CDR3 is TGCAGTGCTAGTGTCGGATGGACACAAGAGACCCAGTACTTC.

This clonotype came up many times. The chain employs TRBV7-9 and TRBJ2-3, with no clear D. V was trimmed by 3 bases and J by 2 bases, leaving 9 bases between them. The germline CDR1 and CDR2 sequences are SEHNR and FQNEAQ (reference sequence). The CDR3 runs 14 residues. The CDR3 region is CASSFWGFTDTQYF. The CDR3 DNA is TGTGCCAGCAGCTTCTGGGGATTCACAGATACGCAGTATTTT.

In this sample, this clonotype turned up a few times. V and J are TRBV29-1 and TRBJ2-1; D is perhaps TRBD2 (5 bases). This CDR3 contains 15 residues. Trimming pared 3 bases from V and 2 bases from J, leaving 14 bases between. Germline V lookup: CDR1 SQVTM, CDR2 ANQGSEA. The CDR3 is CSVELRGEAYNEQFF. DNA for the CDR3: TGCAGCGTTGAGCTCCGGGGTGAGGCCTACAATGAGCAGTTCTTC.

This clonotype was observed at least ten times. The gene calls are TRBV5-1 and TRBJ2-7, with a weak D call TRBD1 (5 bases). V was shortened by 0 bases and J by 7 bases, with 11 bases between the two germline ends. There are 13 residues in the CDR3. Germline V gives CDR1 SGHRS, CDR2 YFSETQ. CDR3 loop: CASSLAPGQEQYF. CDR3 bases: TGCGCCAGCAGCTTGGCCCCAGGACAAGAGCAGTACTTC.

This clonotype came up a few times. V and J are TRBV20-1 and TRBJ1-5, with D possibly matching TRBD1 (5 bases). V was clipped by 1 base and J by 2 bases, with 12 bases between them. The CDR3 length is 15 residues. The germline gives CDR1 DFQATT, CDR2 SNEGSKA (reference sequence). CDR3 in DNA: TGCAGTGCTAGAGTTGGCGGGGGGGGCAATCAGCCCCAGCATTTT. Translated: CSARVGGGGNQPQHF.

Ten or more counts support this clonotype. The chain has TRBV6-1 and TRBJ1-1; D perhaps matches TRBD1 (5 bases). The CDR3 has 17 amino acids. Trimming stripped 2 bases from V and 0 bases from J, with 16 bases between. Germline loops: CDR1 MNHNS, CDR2 SASEGT. CDR3 in DNA: TGTGCCAGCAGTGAATACGGGGGTCATCGAATGAACACTGAAGCTTTCTTT. This codes for CASSEYGGHRMNTEAFF.

The chain employs TRBV20-1 and TRBJ2-7; 7 positions agree with TRBD1. After removal of 6 bases from V and 3 bases from J, the junction contained 11 bases not matched to a gene. This CDR3 comprises 14 residues. Germline CDR1 is DFQATT and CDR2 is SNEGSKA (reference sequence). This CDR3 reads CSAKPGQLYYEQYF. CDR3 in DNA: TGCAGTGCAAAACCGGGACAGCTCTACTACGAGCAGTACTTC.

This clonotype was seen many times. The chain combines TRBV7-9 with TRBJ1-5; possibly TRBD1 for D (6 bases). The V end was cut by 3 bases, the J end by 3 bases, with 9 bases between. CDR3 size: 14 residues. The germline V gene has CDR1 SEHNR and CDR2 FQNEAQ (reference sequence). This CDR3 reads CASSFGQTNQPQHF. CDR3 coding DNA: TGTGCCAGCAGCTTCGGACAGACCAATCAGCCCCAGCATTTT.